This TCR beta chain comes out of a study of vaccination effects on CD4 cells after COVID-19 (dated by TCRdb to between 2021 and 2022). Context from the whole study: Post-vaccine samples across the study were collected a median of 72 days after the second dose, with a range of 14 to 241. The full study included fewer than eleven COVID-19 convalescent patients and several SARS-CoV-2-naive healthy vaccine recipients. SARS-CoV-2 spike-specific CD4+ TCR repertoires from before and after mRNA vaccination were compared in COVID-19 convalescent patients and in infection-naive vaccine recipients. Cultures from other donors in the study were sequenced with the Oncomine TCR Beta short-read assay on an Illumina iSeq 100.

V has 4 bases trimmed and J has 4 bases trimmed; junction bases matching no gene number 5. The CDR3 runs 15 residues from the cysteine to the phenylalanine. The sequence is cut down to CDR3 DNA, 45 bases in frame from base 1. The germline V gene yields MNHEY for CDR1 and SVGAGI for CDR2. In the ViraFEST assay, PBMC were stimulated with viral peptide pools, and TCR sequencing was then used to find antigen-specific CD4+ T cell clonotypes based on their expansion. After approximately eleven days of culture, CD4+ T cells were isolated with the EasySep CD4+ T cell isolation kit. Each participant received two doses of an mRNA SARS-CoV-2 vaccine, either BNT162b2 or mRNA-1273. The absence of prior SARS-CoV-2 infection in healthy vaccine recipients was confirmed by negative nucleocapsid antibodies before and after vaccination. Some 1.9 million PBMC per well were cultured with 10 ug/ml peptides in IMDM containing roughly 5% human AB serum, about 9.7 IU/ml IL-2 and gentamicin. Half of the culture medium was replaced with fresh IL-2-containing medium on days 3 and 7. Unless noted otherwise, every peptide stimulation condition was grown in triplicate wells. PBMC were separated from whole blood using Ficoll-Paque Plus gradient centrifugation and were then either cryopreserved at -140C or used fresh. The overlapping peptide pools covered the spike proteins of SARS-CoV-2 as well as those of the common cold coronaviruses HCoV-NL63, HCoV-OC43 and HCoV-229E. Genomic DNA was extracted from cultured CD4+ T cells with the QIAamp micro DNA kit.

The library was generated by the immunoSEQ multiplex PCR assay. DNA from the cultured, isolated CD4+ T cells was subjected to TCR beta CDR3 sequencing. The study's own analysis went as follows. Non-productive TCR sequences were removed and reads were trimmed to the CDR3 region, keeping CDR3s of at least 7 amino acids. Antigen-specific clonotypes were identified with the MANAFEST web app by comparing expansion in peptide wells against reference cultures. To count as positive, a clone had to show expansion at FDR<0.05 compared with the reference and with all other wells, an odds ratio above 5, and a frequency above 0.1% in two replicate wells. Clonotypes significantly expanded in SARS-CoV-2 spike wells and in at least one common cold coronavirus spike condition were defined as cross-reactive. CDR3 similarity was assessed by Levenshtein distance using the stringdist R package, and unrooted trees were constructed with ape in R 3.6.1. In TCRdb, the immuneACCESS table is reduced to in-frame sequences with V and J assigned. These tables do not hold every clone; where another copy was compared, an unresolved V gene accounts for under half, and the others remain unexplained. V and J calls and clone size are copied from that table; D and trimming were computed from the DNA. A total of around 46,000 clones appear in this sample, 65% to 80% of them only once. Together, the top ten hold about 15% of the sample.

What the authors observed across the whole study: Limitations of the study were the small number of convalescent patients and the absence of early post-infection timepoints. In healthy vaccine recipients, vaccine-induced clones were almost all SARS-CoV-2 mono-reactive, with only 1 of 255 cross-reactive with common cold coronaviruses. Marked clonal contraction was observed in both infection-induced and vaccine-induced clones at late post-vaccination timepoints, consistent with waning T cell responses.

In this sample, this clone turned up a few times. Its cognate antigen has yet to be identified. Base qualities are not provided; no much larger clone lies one nucleotide away. Source: CD4+ T cells from PBMCs cultured with HCoV-OC43 spike peptides, taken after COVID-19 vaccination. The cell subset or site label on this specimen signifies: HCoV-OC43 spike overlapping peptide pool stimulation. This clonotype was sampled from a human donor who received a COVID-19 vaccine. The rearrangement joined TRBV6-5 to TRBJ2-3; 10 junctional bases match TRBD2. In nucleotide form, the sequence is TGTGCCAGCAGTTCCCAGCGGGGGGGCCCAGATACGCAGTATTTT. It encodes CASSSQRGGPDTQYF.